The clone carrying this TCR beta chain appeared a few times. Its antigen is unknown. The record originates from a study of blood T cells in healthy people across ages. Study conclusions and caveats: Donors of long life had a larger count of naive CD4+ cells and greater diversity than aged donors.

Next came a second PCR, run for about 6 to 12 cycles, which used a sample-barcoded 5' primer along with a J-beta primer mix. MiXCR, run by TCRdb on the 5' RACE reads, gives a single entry per CDR3 protein. Of 1.5 million to 2 million distinct CDR3 sequences listed, less than 50% are singletons. The V and J ends lost 5 bases and 7 bases, in that order; junction bases with no gene match: 8. The CDR3 is 13 amino acids. Germline CDR1 is DFQATT and CDR2 is SNEGSKA (reference sequence). The clonotype originates from a woman in her thirties or forties in good health. The material sequenced was blood. V is TRBV20-1 and J is TRBJ2-7, with 10 nucleotides matching TRBD2. CDR3 in amino acids: CSAQAGGAKEQYF. The CDR3 DNA follows: TGCAGTGCTCAAGCGGGGGGGGCTAAAGAGCAGTACTTC.